Included here is one T cell receptor (beta chain) sequence, with context. In germline, CDR1 is LGHNA, CDR2 YSLEER. The ends lost 1 base at V and 10 bases at J; junction bases unmatched: 14. This CDR3 is built from 17 residues. This entry is derived from a study of T cells in Graves' hyperthyroidism and ophthalmopathy. RNA transcripts provided the source from which TCR beta CDR3 regions were amplified. The HTBI primer set served for first-round RT-PCR of the TCR CDR3. From the multiplex PCR reads, TCRdb called clonotypes with MiXCR, one entry per CDR3 protein. The data show around 300,000 distinct CDR3 sequences, about 14% seen once.

The genes are TRBV4-3 and TRBJ2-1; 9 bases match TRBD2. This TCR was recovered from a woman aged 25 to 39 with Graves' hyperthyroidism. Sequenced material: blood. In nucleotides, the CDR3 is TGCGCCAGCAGCCAAGGTGTATTAGCGGGAGTAAGTCGGGAGCAGTTCTTC. Protein product: CASSQGVLAGVSREQFF.